Following are 9 T cell receptor beta chains from one sample sequenced in a study of technical replicates of blood from a handful of donors. The assay was immunoSEQ multiplex PCR, and TCRdb's table has in-frame clones only and misses some. The sample has tens of thousands of clones; roughly 98% are singletons. Sample: T cells isolated from PBMCs. These receptors all come from a human donor in good health.

The chain recombines TRBV10-3 with TRBJ1-4, with TRBD1 matching over 11 bases. CDR1 is ENHRY, CDR2 SYGVKD, per germline. V lost 10 bases and J lost 4; bases outside the gene matches: 8. The CDR3 is 15 amino acids. For the CDR3, the DNA is TGTGCCAGCGCGGACAGGGGGCGCATTAATGAAAAACTGTTTTTT. It is translated as CASADRGRINEKLFF.

The chain recombines TRBV6-5 with TRBJ1-1; D remains unclear. With 2 bases removed from V and 5 bases from J, the gap between germline ends came to 6 bases. Looked up from germline, CDR1 is MNHEY and CDR2 is SVGAGI. The CDR3 is 12 residues long. Written as DNA, the CDR3 is TGTGCCAGCAGTTACGAGGGAACTGAAGCTTTCTTT. Translated: CASSYEGTEAFF.

This chain joins TRBV5-4 and TRBJ2-7; 7 bases agree with TRBD1. Germline values: CDR1 SGHNT, CDR2 YYREEE (reference sequence). This CDR3 is 14 amino acids long. J was trimmed by 6 bases and V by 2 bases; bases with no gene match: 8. The CDR3 DNA reads as TGTGCCAGCAGCTTAGAGCGAGGGGGCCTCGAGCAGTACTTC. Its protein product is CASSLERGGLEQYF.

This chain links TRBV25-1 with TRBJ2-7, with D maybe TRBD1 (5 bases). The CDR3 is made up of 15 amino acids. The germline V and J ends were trimmed by 6 bases and 3 bases, with 18 bases remaining between them. Germline V gene data show CDR1 as MGHDK and CDR2 as SYGVNS. The CDR3 DNA sequence: TGTGCCAGCAGCACACCCTCAGGACAAGTCTACGAGCAGTACTTC. Residues: CASSTPSGQVYEQYF.

This clone was detected once. The genes are TRBV7-9 and TRBJ2-3; D is possibly TRBD1 (5 bases). CDR3 length equals 15 residues. V gave up 4 bases and J gave up 2 bases, with 13 bases separating them. From germline, CDR1 is SEHNR and CDR2 FQNEAQ (reference sequence). CDR3 in DNA: TGTGCCAGCAGCTCCAGGGTGGCTGTCACAGATACGCAGTATTTT. Translated, it gives CASSSRVAVTDTQYF.

The gene calls are TRBV19 and TRBJ1-1; TRBD1 matches 9 bases. Germline loops: CDR1 LNHDA, CDR2 SQIVND (reference sequence). CDR3 length: 14 residues. The V and J ends lost 5 bases and 7 bases, in that order; junction bases with no gene match: 8. The chain's CDR3 is CASSWGQGIGEAFF. The CDR3 nucleotides are TGTGCCAGTAGTTGGGGACAGGGCATTGGTGAAGCTTTCTTT.

The V call is TRBV7-3, the J call TRBJ1-1; no clear D gene. The CDR3 is made up of 14 amino acids. CDR1 is SGHTA, CDR2 FQGTGA, per germline. Trimming cost V 1 base and J 0 bases, with 6 bases left between them. The CDR3 DNA follows: TGTGCCAGCAGCTTAAGACTGATGAACACTGAAGCTTTCTTT. Its translation: CASSLRLMNTEAFF.

The J gene is TRBJ2-7, the V gene TRBV5-5; D perhaps matches TRBD2 (6 bases). Germline CDR1 reads SGHKS; CDR2 reads YYEKEE (reference sequence). The length of the CDR3 is 16 residues. Trimming left V 1 base short and J 5 bases short, with 19 bases between. The CDR3 DNA sequence: TGTGCCAGCAGCTTGATACTTTATAGGGGACTCCACGAGCAGTACTTC. This codes for CASSLILYRGLHEQYF.

The V call is TRBV29-1, the J call TRBJ2-1; D is perhaps TRBD1 (5 bases). This CDR3 comprises 14 residues. Looked up from germline, CDR1 is SQVTM and CDR2 is ANQGSEA. V lost 4 bases and J 5 bases, leaving 15 bases between the germline ends. DNA for the CDR3: TGCAGCGTTGTTCGGCCCCCAGGGAACAATGAGCAGTTCTTC. Translating it yields CSVVRPPGNNEQFF.